Each of the 17 T cell receptor beta chains below was sequenced from the same sample in a study of T-cell memory formation after mild COVID-19. TCRdb processed the 5' RACE reads anew with MiXCR; each CDR3 protein has one entry. The sample yields 10,000 to 15,000 distinct CDR3 sequences, around 15% seen once. Sequencing was carried out using PBMCs or a T cell subset sorted from them (not recorded which). These receptors were taken from a man aged 18 to 35 who had mild COVID-19 (a few samples of this study predate the infection). Cell type and time point are not known.

This clonotype came up many times. The gene calls are TRBV30 and TRBJ2-3, with a possible D match to TRBD2 (6 bases). Trimming left V 5 bases short and J 0 bases short, with 18 bases between. Looked up from germline, CDR1 is GTSNPN and CDR2 is SVGIG (reference sequence). The CDR3 totals 16 residues. CDR3 loop: CAWATRGTPSTDTQYF. The CDR3 region has the DNA TGTGCCTGGGCGACTAGAGGGACCCCTAGCACAGATACGCAGTATTTT.

This clonotype was recorded at least ten times. This chain uses TRBV7-9 with TRBJ1-2; D unclear. Trimming removed 4 bases at V and 7 bases at J, with 13 bases between. The CDR3 is 13 residues long. Germline CDR1 is SEHNR and CDR2 is FQNEAQ (reference sequence). Here the CDR3 reads CASSSAANFGYTF. The CDR3 DNA follows: TGTGCCAGCAGCTCCGCAGCCAATTTTGGCTACACCTTC.

In the case of this clonotype: This sequence may be a read error, since a much larger clone differs from it by one base. V and J are TRBV19 and TRBJ1-5; D unresolved. There are 16 residues in the CDR3. V lost 4 bases, J lost 3 bases, and 16 bases lay in between. CDR1 is LNHDA, CDR2 SQIVND, per germline (reference sequence). This CDR3 reads CASSNEGEGLNQPQHF. In DNA form, the CDR3 reads TGTGCCAGTAGTAACGAGGGAGAGGGCCTCAATCAGCCCCAGCATTTT.

The gene calls are TRBV28 and TRBJ1-5; 10 bases are shared with TRBD1. Trimming removed 4 bases from V and 3 bases from J; junction bases left unmatched: 3. CDR3 length: 15 residues. CDR1 is MDHEN, CDR2 SYDVKM, per germline. The CDR3 region has the DNA TGTGCCAGCAGTTCGGGGACAGGGGCCAATCAGCCCCAGCATTTT. Translation: CASSSGTGANQPQHF.

There are a few counts of this clonotype. The rearrangement joins TRBV6-6 to TRBJ2-7; D ambiguous. This CDR3 is 13 amino acids long. The germline V gene has CDR1 MNHNY and CDR2 SVGAGI (reference sequence). V was shortened by 0 bases and J by 4 bases, with 7 bases between the two germline ends. CDR3 in amino acids: CASSYSIRYEQYV. The CDR3, as DNA: TGTGCCAGCAGTTACTCGATTAGGTACGAGCAGTACGTC.

This clonotype was detected ten times or more. J is TRBJ2-7 and V is TRBV28; 7 bases map to TRBD2. This CDR3 comprises 14 residues. Per germline, CDR1 MDHEN and CDR2 SYDVKM. V dropped 3 bases and J dropped 4; count of bases not matched to a gene: 6. The CDR3 reads CASSLLLGGYEQYV. The CDR3 DNA follows: TGTGCCAGCAGTTTGCTTTTGGGGGGGTACGAGCAGTACGTC.

This clonotype was counted at least ten times. The J gene is TRBJ1-5, the V gene TRBV6-2 or TRBV6-3; weak D call: TRBD1 (6 bases). Trimming cost V 2 bases and J 2 bases, with 16 bases left between them. The CDR3 covers 17 residues. Germline values: CDR1 MNHEY, CDR2 SVGEGT. CDR3 residues: CASSYSRGTGGNQPQHF. For the CDR3, the DNA is TGTGCCAGCAGTTACAGTAGGGGGACTGGTGGCAATCAGCCCCAGCATTTT.

This clonotype was recorded many times. The chain combines TRBV29-1 with TRBJ2-7; no reliable D call. The CDR3 extends over 12 amino acids. The V end lost 6 bases, the J end lost 1 base, and 10 bases lay between the germline ends. Germline V lookup: CDR1 SQVTM, CDR2 ANQGSEA. The CDR3 loop is CSVTTESYEQYV. CDR3 in DNA: TGCAGCGTCACAACAGAGTCCTACGAGCAGTACGTC.

The gene calls are TRBV9 and TRBJ2-5; possibly TRBD1 for D (7 bases). Germline V gives CDR1 SGDLS, CDR2 YYNGEE. Trimming stripped 4 bases from V and 4 bases from J, with 14 bases between. This CDR3 has 14 amino acids. The CDR3 nucleotides are TGTGCCAGCAGCCGCGGGCAGGGGGGAGAGACCCAGTACTTC. Protein sequence: CASSRGQGGETQYF.

In this sample, this clonotype turned up a few times. The chain carries TRBV2 and TRBJ2-2, with 7 bases aligning to TRBD2. The CDR3 totals 13 residues. Per the germline V gene, CDR1 is SNHLY and CDR2 is FYNNEI. With V trimmed by 3 bases and J by 6 bases, 1 base remained unmatched. CDR3 nucleotide sequence: TGTGCCAGCAGTGAGACTAGCCCCGGGGAGCTGTTTTTT. Amino acids: CASSETSPGELFF.

This clonotype has only a few counts. This sequence joins TRBV29-1 and TRBJ2-1; D is possibly TRBD2 (6 bases). V shed 5 bases and J shed 5 bases, with 25 bases lying between them. CDR3 length: 17 amino acids. CDR1 and CDR2 (germline): SQVTM, ANQGSEA. The CDR3 DNA follows: TGCAGCGTTTACCTTAGGGACTTAGGGGTTGTCAACAATGAGCAGTTCTTC. It yields the protein CSVYLRDLGVVNNEQFF.

Many counts were recorded for this clonotype. V usage is TRBV24-1 and J usage is TRBJ2-5, with D unclear. The germline gives CDR1 KGHDR, CDR2 SFDVKD. Trimming removed 1 base at V and 5 bases at J, with 10 bases between. This CDR3 is built from 14 residues. The CDR3 loop reads CATSDFRTVETQYF. CDR3 DNA sequence: TGTGCCACCAGTGATTTCCGGACCGTGGAGACCCAGTACTTC.

This clonotype appeared many times. V is TRBV11-2 and J is TRBJ2-1; D tentatively fits TRBD1 or TRBD2 (5 bases each). The CDR3 covers 15 residues. Germline-derived CDR1 and CDR2 are SGHAT and FQNNGV. V lost 2 bases, J lost 7 bases, and 15 bases lay in between. Here the CDR3 DNA reads TGTGCCAGCAGCTTAAGGGACGCGGTGGTTAATGAGCAGTTCTTC. Protein: CASSLRDAVVNEQFF.

V is TRBV7-9 and J is TRBJ2-7, with D unresolved. This CDR3 is 15 amino acids long. Trimming pared 5 bases from V and 2 bases from J, leaving 16 bases between. From germline, CDR1 is SEHNR and CDR2 FQNEAQ (reference sequence). Here the CDR3 reads CASSTLTQTPYEQYF. CDR3 coding DNA: TGTGCCAGCAGCACCCTGACACAAACTCCCTACGAGCAGTACTTC.

This clonotype occurred many times. The chain employs TRBV4-3 and TRBJ2-1; D possibly corresponds to TRBD1 (6 bases). V lost 1 base and J 4 bases, leaving 11 bases between the germline ends. The CDR3 loop spans 15 amino acids. Germline V gene data show CDR1 as LGHNA and CDR2 as YSLEER. CDR3 loop: CASSQGQAVYNEQFF. Written as DNA, the CDR3 is TGCGCCAGCAGCCAAGGACAGGCTGTTTACAATGAGCAGTTCTTC.

This chain joins TRBV12-3 or TRBV12-4 and TRBJ2-1; D ambiguous. Trimming removed 5 bases at V and 15 bases at J, with 17 bases between. The CDR3 is 12 residues long. In DNA form, the CDR3 reads TGTGCCAGCAGTACATGGACCACTTCGGTGTTCTTC. Its translation is CASSTWTTSVFF.

The chain recombines TRBV5-1 with TRBJ1-1, with a tentative D call TRBD1 (6 bases). From germline, CDR1 is SGHRS and CDR2 YFSETQ. V lost 4 bases, J lost 4 bases, and 17 bases lay in between. The CDR3 is made up of 15 amino acids. The CDR3 DNA reads as TGCGCCAGCAGCCCCGAACAGGGTTCGGGCACTGAAGCTTTCTTT. This encodes CASSPEQGSGTEAFF.